The present entry profiles one TCR beta chain with its context. The primer mix had 60 Vbeta and 13 Jbeta primers. The table came from immunoSEQ multiplex PCR; TCRdb's copy has only in-frame clones and leaves some out. Of around 140,000 clones in the sample, about four fifths were seen once. This sample is drawn from a study of cytomegalovirus exposure and HLA in healthy donors. The CDR3 consists of 14 residues. CDR1 is MNHNY and CDR2 is SVGAGI in the germline V gene (reference sequence). Unmatched junction bases numbered 6, after V lost 5 bases and J lost 4 bases. This clonotype originated in a male donor in good health and CMV-seronegative. The sample consisted of PBMCs. The chain employs TRBV6-6 and TRBJ2-3, with 7 bases identical to TRBD2. The CDR3 bases are TGTGCCAGCAGTACTCAGCGGGGATCAGATACGCAGTATTTT. Its translation: CASSTQRGSDTQYF.